Presented here are 21 T cell receptor beta chains from one specimen sequenced in a study of shared clonotypes between healthy human individuals. Libraries were prepared by immunoSEQ multiplex PCR; TCRdb keeps only in-frame clonotypes and omits some of them. The profile covers approximately 1.4 million clones, with 98% appearing a single time and approximately 0.44% taken by the ten largest. Sequenced sample: naive CD4+ T cells sorted from blood. Subset defined: CD45RA+ positively selected. The receptors shown here come from a man under 40 in good health.

The table lists this clone with a count of one. The gene calls are TRBV10-1 and TRBJ1-5; D perhaps matches TRBD1 (5 bases). The CDR3 has 14 residues. Germline-derived CDR1 and CDR2 are WNHNN and SYGVQD (reference sequence). V lost 8 bases and J 2 bases, leaving 13 bases between the germline ends. CDR3: CASHLGVCNQPQHF. The CDR3 nucleotides read TGCGCCAGCCACCTAGGGGTTTGCAATCAGCCCCAGCATTTT.

The chain links TRBV4-2 to TRBJ2-3; 8 nucleotides align to TRBD2. The CDR3 has 16 amino acids. In germline, CDR1 is LGHNA, CDR2 YNFKEQ. The ends lost 4 bases at V and 4 bases at J; junction bases unmatched: 10. This CDR3 reads CASSPRSGRAADTQYF. The CDR3 region has the DNA TGTGCCAGCAGCCCCCGGTCCGGGAGGGCCGCAGATACGCAGTATTTT.

This clone was seen once. The chain carries TRBV5-1 and TRBJ2-7; 11 bases line up with TRBD2. Germline lookup yields CDR1 SGHRS and CDR2 YFSETQ. This CDR3 has 17 residues. V lost 1 base, J lost 3 bases, and 9 bases stayed unmatched. The CDR3 sequence: CASSLTSGSGQVYEQYF. The CDR3 coding sequence is TGCGCCAGCAGCTTGACTAGCGGGAGTGGACAAGTCTACGAGCAGTACTTC. Full variable domain (remainder filled in from reference TRBV5-1 and TRBJ2-7): KAGVTQTPRYLIKTRGQQVTLSCSPISGHRSVSWYQQTPGQGLQFLFEYFSETQRNKGNFPGRFSGRQFSNSRSEMNVSTLELGDSALYLCASSLTSGSGQVYEQYFGPGTRLTVT.

As regards this clone: Other nucleotide sequences in the sample specify the same CDR3. This sequence joins TRBV5-1 and TRBJ2-1; 11 bases line up with TRBD2. The V segment lost 4 bases and the J segment 4 bases; nucleotides outside the gene matches: 4. The CDR3 contains 15 residues. From germline, CDR1 is SGHRS and CDR2 YFSETQ. The CDR3 sequence is CASSPGLAVYNEQFF. CDR3 nucleotide sequence: TGCGCCAGCAGCCCGGGACTAGCGGTTTACAATGAGCAGTTCTTC.

The V gene is TRBV19, the J gene TRBJ2-7; a weak D match, TRBD2 (6 bases). CDR3 length: 15 amino acids. V lost 7 bases to trimming and J lost 3 bases, with 19 bases between them. The germline V gene encodes CDR1 LNHDA and CDR2 SQIVND (reference sequence). The CDR3 sequence: CASTNQFGGNYEQYF. In DNA form, the CDR3 reads TGTGCCAGTACCAATCAATTCGGGGGAAACTACGAGCAGTACTTC.

V and J are TRBV5-1 and TRBJ2-1; perhaps TRBD1 as D (6 bases). The CDR3 contains 16 residues. The V and J ends lost 2 bases and 9 bases respectively, with 21 bases between them. CDR1 is SGHRS, CDR2 YFSETQ, per germline. The CDR3 bases are TGCGCCAGCAGCTTTGGCAGGGGTTCAGGTTTGGGTGAGCAGTTCTTC. Protein sequence: CASSFGRGSGLGEQFF.

The V and J genes are TRBV7-3 and TRBJ2-3; TRBD2 aligns across 8 bases. CDR3 length equals 15 residues. V trimming: 4 bases; J trimming: 6 bases; junction bases outside the gene matches: 9. Germline-derived CDR1 and CDR2 are SGHTA and FQGTGA. This CDR3 is CASSSGAGAGDTQYF. In DNA, the CDR3 is TGTGCCAGCAGCTCTGGAGCGGGAGCCGGGGATACGCAGTATTTT.

This clone showed up just once. The chain couples TRBV7-8 to TRBJ2-7; D ambiguous. Between the trimmed V and J ends, which lost 5 bases and 5 bases, there was a span of 10 bases. Germline V gene sequence: CDR1 SGHVS, CDR2 FQNEAQ. The CDR3 is 12 amino acids. This CDR3 reads CASSPGVHEQYF. The CDR3 coding sequence is TGTGCCAGCAGCCCCGGCGTCCACGAGCAGTACTTC. Full variable domain (remainder filled in from reference TRBV7-8 and TRBJ2-7): GAGVSQSPRYKVAKRGQDVALRCDPISGHVSLFWYQQALGQGPEFLTYFQNEAQLDKSGLPSDRFFAERPEGSVSTLKIQRTQQEDSAVYLCASSPGVHEQYFGPGTRLTVT.

This chain connects TRBV6-6 to TRBJ2-1; TRBD2 matches 14 bases. V shed 6 bases, J shed 10 bases, and the junction held 8 bases outside the gene matches. Germline values: CDR1 MNHNY, CDR2 SVGAGI (reference sequence). The CDR3 consists of 15 residues. The CDR3 loop reads CASRRGTSGSQEQFF. CDR3 coding DNA: TGTGCCAGCAGGCGAGGGACTAGCGGGAGTCAGGAGCAGTTCTTC.

The rearrangement uses TRBV13 and TRBJ2-7, with a weak D call TRBD1 (5 bases). Trimming left V 5 bases short and J 3 bases short, with 11 bases between. This CDR3 is built from 13 residues. CDR1 is PRHDT, CDR2 FYEKMQ, per germline (reference sequence). CDR3 sequence: CASSPRDSYEQYF. The CDR3 DNA sequence: TGTGCCAGCAGCCCTAGAGACAGCTACGAGCAGTACTTC.

CDR3: CASSPLTSGSYEQYF. For the CDR3, the DNA is TGTGCCAGCAGCCCGTTGACTAGCGGGAGTTACGAGCAGTACTTC. The chain employs TRBV7-6 and TRBJ2-7, with 12 bases that match TRBD2. Per the germline V gene, CDR1 is SGHVS and CDR2 is FNYEAQ. The CDR3 extends over 15 amino acids. After removal of 5 bases from V and 4 bases from J, the junction contained 6 bases not matched to a gene. The full variable domain, with the rest looked up from reference TRBV7-6 and TRBJ2-7, is GAGVSQSPRYKVTKRGQDVALRCDPISGHVSLYWYRQALGQGPEFLTYFNYEAQQDKSGLPNDRFSAERPEGSISTLTIQRTEQRDSAMYRCASSPLTSGSYEQYFGPGTRLTVT.

The chain uses TRBV5-1 and TRBJ2-5; the D is unclear. The V end lost 7 bases, the J end lost 1 base, and 8 bases lay between the germline ends. The length of the CDR3 is 12 residues. Germline values: CDR1 SGHRS, CDR2 YFSETQ. This CDR3 is CASAKGQETQYF. CDR3 bases: TGCGCCAGCGCTAAGGGCCAAGAGACCCAGTACTTC.

The chain has TRBV5-1 and TRBJ2-1; a weak D match, TRBD2 (6 bases). Germline-derived CDR1 and CDR2 are SGHRS and YFSETQ. Trimming removed 3 bases from V and 7 bases from J, with 17 bases in between. The CDR3 runs 15 residues. The CDR3 sequence is CASSWTGSSANEQFF. The CDR3 coding sequence is TGCGCCAGCAGCTGGACTGGGTCTAGCGCTAATGAGCAGTTCTTC.

The V and J genes are TRBV5-1 and TRBJ2-7, with 7 positions matching TRBD1. Germline CDR1 and CDR2: SGHRS and YFSETQ. After removal of 7 bases from V and 6 bases from J, the junction contained 10 bases not matched to a gene. The CDR3 spans 13 residues. This CDR3 reads CASGRDSRSEQYF. CDR3 DNA sequence: TGCGCCAGCGGCCGGGACAGCAGGAGCGAGCAGTACTTC.

The CDR3 region is CASSPPYPGGNEQFF. In DNA form, the CDR3 reads TGTGCCAGCTCACCACCGTATCCGGGCGGGAATGAGCAGTTCTTC. The chain carries TRBV18 and TRBJ2-1; tentative D call: TRBD2 (5 bases). Germline CDR1 is KGHSH and CDR2 is LQKENI. There are 15 residues in the CDR3. Trimming removed 0 bases from V and 7 bases from J, with 13 bases in between.

The chain links TRBV10-1 to TRBJ1-4; 11 positions match TRBD1. V lost 1 base to trimming and J lost 8 bases; unmatched junction nucleotides: 3. Germline CDR1 WNHNN, CDR2 SYGVQD (reference sequence). The CDR3 contains 15 residues. The CDR3 DNA reads TGCGCCAGCAGTGAGTGGGACAGGGGGATGGAAAAACTGTTTTTT. This encodes CASSEWDRGMEKLFF.

The V gene is TRBV6-5, the J gene TRBJ1-2; D ambiguous. V was pared by 0 bases and J by 0 bases, with 11 bases between. The CDR3 totals 16 residues. CDR1 is MNHEY and CDR2 is SVGAGI in the germline V gene. CDR3 nucleotides: TGTGCCAGCAGTTACTCGAGATCAGACCCTAACTATGGCTACACCTTC. This codes for CASSYSRSDPNYGYTF.

Concerning this clone itself: This CDR3 is also generated by other DNA sequences in the sample. The rearrangement uses TRBV6-5 and TRBJ2-5; D uncertain. Germline V CDR1 and CDR2: MNHEY, SVGAGI. The ends were cut back, 5 bases at V and 1 base at J, with 8 bases in the middle. There are 13 residues in the CDR3. The CDR3 loop is CASSPRIQETQYF. CDR3 DNA: TGTGCCAGCAGTCCACGGATCCAAGAGACCCAGTACTTC.

This chain uses TRBV5-1 with TRBJ1-5; D gene uncertain. The CDR3 contains 14 residues. Trimming took 0 bases from V and 6 from J, leaving 10 bases between them. Germline V gives CDR1 SGHRS, CDR2 YFSETQ. CDR3 bases: TGCGCCAGCAGCTTGGACGGAACCCGTCAGCCCCAGCATTTT. Amino acids: CASSLDGTRQPQHF.

V and J are TRBV5-5 and TRBJ2-2, with a tentative D call TRBD1 (6 bases). Trimming took 2 bases from V and 3 from J, leaving 14 bases between them. From germline, CDR1 is SGHKS and CDR2 YYEKEE (reference sequence). CDR3 length equals 16 residues. This CDR3 is CASSFSFQGYTGELFF. The CDR3, as DNA: TGTGCCAGCAGCTTCTCGTTTCAGGGGTACACCGGGGAGCTGTTTTTT.

V and J are TRBV29-1 and TRBJ1-4, with D possibly TRBD1 on 5 matching bases. Trimming shortened V by 4 bases and J by 5 bases, and 14 bases separated the two germline ends. The CDR3 is 14 amino acids. Germline V gives CDR1 SQVTM, CDR2 ANQGSEA. CDR3 sequence (DNA): TGCAGCGTTGGGTCGGGGCCAGTGAATGAAAAACTGTTTTTT. Protein: CSVGSGPVNEKLFF.